This T cell receptor beta chain was recorded in a study of blood T cells in healthy people across ages. Study observations and caveats: Per-million-T-cell TCR beta diversity fell roughly linearly with age.

A second PCR, run for about 7 to 12 cycles, used a sample-barcoded 5' primer plus a J-beta primer mix. Per-sample output comprised a minimum of 2.5 million paired-end reads containing CDR3. TCRdb re-analysed the 5' RACE reads in MiXCR, keeping a single row per CDR3 protein. The repertoire consists of about 1.4 million distinct CDR3 sequences, with roughly 59% occurring once and the leading ten covering more than 6%. This CDR3 is 11 amino acids long. From germline, CDR1 is SQVTM and CDR2 ANQGSEA. V lost 7 bases and J 5 bases, leaving 10 bases between the germline ends. The table lists this clonotype with many counts. Its antigen remains unknown. Per sample, extraction of total RNA gave at least 5.5 micrograms in every case.

This clonotype originated in a man aged 18 to 30 in good health. Material: blood. This chain uses TRBV29-1 with TRBJ2-3, with D maybe TRBD2 (7 bases). CDR3 loop: CSAGEGDTQYF. The DNA for the CDR3 is TGCAGCGCAGGGGAGGGAGATACGCAGTATTTT.